This TCR beta chain was profiled in a study of regulatory T cells in long-lasting Graves disease. Time point specified: newly diagnosed GD, antithyroid drugs for less than 3 months. Extracted PBMC RNA gave rise to the TCR library. Study conclusions and caveats: It is possible that accuracy was reduced by the small size of the sample.

The germline V gene encodes CDR1 SGHTA and CDR2 FQGNSA. The CDR3 is 16 residues long. The V segment lost 1 base and the J segment 3 bases; nucleotides outside the gene matches: 4. A note on this clonotype: Its matching antigen is unknown.

The authors built TCR beta libraries using iRepertoire HTBI primers and Arm-PCR of CDR3 regions. TCRdb independently ran MiXCR on the multiplex PCR reads; one entry per CDR3 protein. The sample lists 420,000 or so distinct CDR3 sequences, roughly 15% occurring once. These data were also reused for a study on T cells in Graves' hyperthyroidism and ophthalmopathy. This second study notes: Hyperthyroidism patients were newly diagnosed, had disease duration under 2 months, and were aged 18 to 65 years. Blood also showed most of the thyroid clonotypes that were expanded above 0.001.

The chain joins TRBV7-2 to TRBJ2-1; 9 bases are shared with TRBD2. The receptor's source is a woman aged 18-30 years with Graves disease. The sequencing here drew on peripheral blood mononuclear cells (PBMCs), taken at new diagnosis, from a patient treated with antithyroid drugs. The CDR3 protein is CASSLVRLADYNEQFF. The CDR3 bases are TGTGCCAGCAGCTTAGTGAGACTAGCGGACTACAATGAGCAGTTCTTC. The whole variable domain, filled in from reference TRBV7-2 and TRBJ2-1, reads GAGVSQSPSNKVTEKGKDVELRCDPISGHTALYWYRQSLGQGLEFLIYFQGNSAPDKSGLPSDRFSAERTGGSVSTLTIQRTQQEDSAVYLCASSLVRLADYNEQFFGPGTRLTVL.